This is a list of T cell receptor beta chains from one sample in a study of T cells in Graves' hyperthyroidism and ophthalmopathy. TCRdb reprocessed the multiplex PCR reads via MiXCR and lists one record per CDR3 protein. Seen here are about 290,000 distinct CDR3 sequences, roughly 19% observed once, and the top ten hold under 45%. Sequencing was performed on blood. The receptors originated from a man in his fifties with Graves' ophthalmopathy. The CDR3 runs from the conserved cysteine through the conserved F or W. The D gene is left open where the match is weak. Expanded clones are given a class, and other clones once, few, many or no size at all.

12	TRBJ2-7	-	TRBV19	TRBD1	CATRTGVYEQYF	TGTGCCACCAGGACAGGGGTCTACGAGCAGTACTTC
17	TRBJ2-5	many	TRBV11-2	TRBD2	CASSFPRRGRGGGTQYF	TGTGCCAGCAGCTTCCCTCGGCGCGGGAGGGGAGGGGGGACCCAGTACTTC
16	TRBJ2-1	many	TRBV28	TRBD2	CASSPSGGRESNEQFF	TGTGCCAGCAGCCCTTCGGGGGGGCGGGAGAGTAATGAGCAGTTCTTC
15	TRBJ2-1	few	TRBV6-5	-	CASSYGSIFYNEQFF	TGTGCCAGCAGTTACGGGTCCATATTCTACAATGAGCAGTTCTTC
13	TRBJ2-2	many	TRBV18	-	CASSPRNTGELFF	TGTGCCAGCTCACCACGGAACACCGGGGAGCTGTTTTTT
14	TRBJ2-7	few	TRBV7-8	-	CASSPLLEVYEQYF	TGTGCCAGCAGCCCGCTCCTAGAAGTCTACGAGCAGTACTTC
15	TRBJ2-5	many	TRBV3-1	-	CASSQAPGTVETQYF	TGTGCCAGCAGCCAGGCCCCCGGGACGGTAGAGACCCAGTACTTC
13	TRBJ2-3	-	TRBV20-1	TRBD1	CSAPDRGQDTQYF	TGCAGTGCTCCTGACAGGGGGCAGGATACGCAGTATTTT
13	TRBJ1-2	many	TRBV6-1	-	CASSPRGWDGYTF	TGTGCCAGCAGTCCTCGGGGCTGGGATGGCTACACCTTC
13	TRBJ1-1	-	TRBV6-1	-	CASKNAGNTEAFF	TGTGCCAGCAAAAACGCTGGGAACACTGAAGCTTTCTTT
17	TRBJ2-1	few	TRBV7-9	TRBD2	CASSLEKGLAGVNEQFF	TGTGCCAGCAGCTTAGAAAAGGGACTAGCGGGAGTGAATGAGCAGTTCTTC
16	TRBJ2-1	many	TRBV9	TRBD2	CASSVASREGLDEQFF	TGTGCCAGCAGCGTAGCTTCTCGGGAGGGCCTCGATGAGCAGTTCTTC
14	TRBJ2-2	-	TRBV5-1	TRBD1	CASRTTGVTGELFF	TGCGCCAGCAGGACGACAGGGGTCACCGGGGAGCTGTTTTTT
16	TRBJ1-5	few	TRBV30	TRBD1	CAWSAFRTGNNQPQHF	TGTGCCTGGAGTGCCTTCCGGACAGGGAACAATCAGCCCCAGCATTTT
14	TRBJ2-5	-	TRBV6-1	-	CASSPRGDQETQYF	TGTGCCAGCAGTCCCCGTGGGGATCAAGAGACCCAGTACTTC
13	TRBJ1-2	few	TRBV19	TRBD1	CASSTTGSHGYTF	TGTGCCAGTAGTACGACAGGGAGTCATGGCTACACCTTC
13	TRBJ2-5	once	TRBV11-2	-	CASSSRAEETQYF	TGTGCCAGCAGCTCGAGGGCAGAAGAGACCCAGTACTTC
15	TRBJ1-5	-	TRBV20-1	-	CSASSGTNNNQPQHF	TGCAGTGCCTCCTCCGGGACAAATAATAATCAGCCCCAGCATTTT
15	TRBJ2-3	many	TRBV5-1	-	CASSVGRESTDTQYF	TGCGCCAGCAGCGTGGGAAGGGAGAGCACAGATACGCAGTATTTT
14	TRBJ2-7	many	TRBV6-2/TRBV6-3	-	CASSYGGPSYEQYF	TGTGCCAGCAGTTATGGCGGCCCCTCCTACGAGCAGTACTTC
14	TRBJ2-2	many	TRBV30	-	CAWSRNPNTGELFF	TGTGCCTGGTCTCGGAACCCGAACACCGGGGAGCTGTTTTTT
15	TRBJ1-1	many	TRBV18	TRBD1	CASSLTGTGGTEAFF	TGTGCCAGCTCACTTACCGGGACAGGGGGCACTGAAGCTTTCTTT
16	TRBJ2-7	few	TRBV20-1	TRBD2	CSASTSGTSPTYEQYF	TGCAGTGCTAGTACTAGCGGGACTTCCCCCACTTACGAGCAGTACTTC
14	TRBJ2-7	-	TRBV3-1	-	CASSHRTPRGEQYF	TGTGCCAGCAGCCACAGGACCCCCCGGGGCGAGCAGTACTTC
16	TRBJ2-7	-	TRBV27	TRBD2	CASSRRTSGSAREQYF	TGTGCCAGCAGTCGCCGGACTAGCGGGTCCGCTCGAGAGCAGTACTTC
14	TRBJ2-5	few	TRBV29-1	TRBD2	CSLGGSGERETQYF	TGCAGCTTGGGGGGGAGCGGAGAGAGGGAGACCCAGTACTTC
13	TRBJ2-5	-	TRBV19	-	CASSIVARETQYF	TGTGCCAGTAGTATAGTAGCTCGAGAGACCCAGTACTTC
16	TRBJ2-2	-	TRBV12-5	-	CASGTGWGANTGELFF	TGTGCTAGTGGCACGGGGTGGGGAGCGAACACCGGGGAGCTGTTTTTT
13	TRBJ2-1	many	TRBV2	-	CASKRSEVNEQFF	TGTGCCAGCAAGCGATCAGAGGTTAATGAGCAGTTCTTC
15	TRBJ2-1	-	TRBV10-3	TRBD2	CAISESLAGDNEQFF	TGTGCCATCAGTGAGTCGCTAGCGGGAGACAATGAGCAGTTCTTC
17	TRBJ2-3	-	TRBV9	-	CASSVDLGQGTLPMQYF	TGTGCCAGCAGCGTAGATCTAGGGCAGGGCACCCTTCCGATGCAGTATTTT
18	TRBJ2-1	many	TRBV6-5	TRBD2	CASSYSPSGSFGRNEQFF	TGTGCCAGCAGTTACTCGCCTAGCGGGAGTTTTGGGAGGAATGAGCAGTTCTTC
16	TRBJ1-1	many	TRBV5-1	-	CASSLAGRGRHTEAFF	TGCGCCAGCAGCTTGGCCGGGCGGGGGCGTCACACTGAAGCTTTCTTT
15	TRBJ2-1	few	TRBV27	-	CASSFNWGLQGEQFF	TGTGCCAGCAGTTTCAATTGGGGGCTGCAGGGTGAGCAGTTCTTC
15	TRBJ2-3	-	TRBV10-3	-	CAISELRDSGGSQYF	TGTGCCATCAGTGAGCTTCGGGACTCCGGGGGTTCGCAGTATTTT
18	TRBJ2-1	-	TRBV7-3	TRBD1	CASSPDRPGQYSYNEQFF	TGTGCCAGCAGCCCCGACCGGCCGGGACAGTACTCCTACAATGAGCAGTTCTTC
13	TRBJ2-7	many	TRBV11-2	-	CASSLADTYEQYF	TGTGCCAGCAGCTTAGCGGACACCTACGAGCAGTACTTC